These 8 T cell receptor beta chains share one sample of origin, sequenced in a study of T cell responses to AZD1222 COVID-19 vaccine. The protocol was immunoSEQ multiplex PCR, while the TCRdb copy is restricted to in-frame clones and leaves out a portion. Of around 66,000 clones listed, approximately 79% were seen once; the top ten hold over 20%. The specimen comprised peripheral blood, sampled on day 0 of MenACWY control vaccination. The receptor set was obtained from an adult in good health.

DNA of the CDR3: TGTGCCAGCAGTTCCCGCCCACCGGCCTACGAGCAGTACTTC. This sequence encodes CASSSRPPAYEQYF. The chain is built from TRBV6-5 and TRBJ2-7; D ambiguous. V gave up 4 bases and J gave up 2 bases, with 12 bases separating them. There are 14 residues in the CDR3. Germline loops: CDR1 MNHEY, CDR2 SVGAGI.

This sequence joins TRBV28 and TRBJ2-1, with D perhaps matching TRBD2 (5 bases). Germline CDR1 MDHEN, CDR2 SYDVKM. This CDR3 contains 15 residues. The ends were cut back, 6 bases at V and 4 bases at J, with 16 bases in the middle. CDR3: CASRPGGLNYNEQFF. As DNA, the CDR3 is TGTGCCAGCAGACCCGGCGGACTCAATTACAATGAGCAGTTCTTC.

This chain uses TRBV9 with TRBJ2-1, with D possibly TRBD2 on 5 matching bases. Trimming took off 0 bases at V and 10 bases at J, with 11 bases between the two ends. This CDR3 is 13 amino acids long. Per the germline V gene, CDR1 is SGDLS and CDR2 is YYNGEE. The CDR3 region has the DNA TGTGCCAGCAGCGTAGAATCCGGAGGCGAGCAGTTCTTC. Amino acid sequence: CASSVESGGEQFF.

V is TRBV27 and J is TRBJ2-1; possible D gene TRBD2, 6 bases. The V gene's germline CDR1 is MNHEY and CDR2 SMNVEV (reference sequence). CDR3 length equals 17 residues. Trimming cost V 5 bases and J 0 bases, with 17 bases left between them. CDR3 region: CASSRGTDVSSYNEQFF. For the CDR3, the DNA is TGTGCCAGCAGTCGGGGGACGGACGTAAGCTCCTACAATGAGCAGTTCTTC.

CDR3 region: CASSPLGDGGYTF. CDR3 nucleotide sequence: TGTGCCAGCAGCCCCCTAGGGGATGGTGGCTACACCTTC. The rearrangement joins TRBV27 to TRBJ1-2, with TRBD1 as a possible D gene (5 bases). Trimming stripped 6 bases from V and 7 bases from J, with 15 bases between. Germline V gives CDR1 MNHEY, CDR2 SMNVEV (reference sequence). This CDR3 has 13 amino acids.

V gene TRBV5-4 combines with J gene TRBJ2-5; tentatively, D is TRBD1 (6 bases). The CDR3 extends over 15 amino acids. Trimming stripped 1 base from V and 1 base from J, with 11 bases between. Germline V gene lookup returns CDR1 SGHNT and CDR2 YYREEE (reference sequence). CDR3 coding DNA: TGTGCCAGCAGCTTGCACAGGGAAGGCCAAGAGACCCAGTACTTC. Protein sequence: CASSLHREGQETQYF.

This chain links TRBV5-1 with TRBJ1-3; D is undetermined. Germline CDR1 SGHRS, CDR2 YFSETQ. CDR3 length: 16 residues. Trimming left V 4 bases short and J 0 bases short, with 14 bases between. CDR3 in DNA: TGCGCCAGCAGCCCTTCCGGCGTTAGCTCTGGAAACACCATATATTTT. This translates into CASSPSGVSSGNTIYF.

V and J are TRBV7-9 and TRBJ2-2, with unresolved D. CDR1 and CDR2 (germline): SEHNR, FQNEAQ (reference sequence). The V and J ends lost 5 bases and 7 bases respectively, with 14 bases between them. The CDR3 is 14 amino acids. The CDR3 sequence is CASSASGVIGELFF. For the CDR3, the DNA is TGTGCCAGCAGCGCCTCGGGTGTAATCGGGGAGCTGTTTTTT.